This T cell receptor (beta chain) was identified in a study of blood T cell repertoires in COVID-19. As for the study in general: Both acute and convalescent COVID-19 samples were obtained from the United States, Italy and Spain. Sample material is recorded as cDNA or gDNA derived from T cells, B-cell-depleted T cells, or PBMCs.

CDR1 and CDR2 from the germline V gene are MNHEY and SMNVEV (reference sequence). J gave up 0 bases and V 6 bases, and 4 bases lay outside the gene matches. CDR3 length: 14 residues. Methods used by the authors: Reference gene primer amplification yielded estimated nucleated cell counts. Profiling relied on immunoSEQ multiplex PCR, and the TCRdb table lists in-frame clones only, not all of them. V and J calls and clone size come straight from that table; D and trimming were deduced from the DNA. The sample includes 35,000 to 50,000 clones, about 85% seen only once; the top ten take approximately 12%.

V gene TRBV27 combines with J gene TRBJ1-1; TRBD1 aligns across 7 bases. The sequence was collected from a human donor in a cohort sampled during active COVID-19. The sequenced material came from peripheral blood. The CDR3 nucleotides are TGTGCCAGCAGGCAGGGGGTTTTGAACACTGAAGCTTTCTTT. It codes for CASRQGVLNTEAFF.